The 4 T cell receptor beta chains below were found in one sample sequenced in a study of cytomegalovirus exposure and HLA in healthy donors. The primer mix had 60 Vbeta and 13 Jbeta primers. TCRdb's table, derived via immunoSEQ multiplex PCR, lists solely in-frame clones and lacks some. The data contain 100,000 or so clones, over 70% of them seen just once; the ten biggest clones take up around 5.3%. Source material: PBMCs. These receptor sequences come from a male donor in good health and CMV-seronegative.

The chain carries TRBV6-1 and TRBJ2-7, with 8 bases lining up with TRBD2. CDR3 length: 14 residues. Germline trimming cut 2 bases from V and 5 bases from J; bases unmatched to any gene: 5. Germline V gives CDR1 MNHNS, CDR2 SASEGT. CDR3 residues: CASSESGSINEQYF. The CDR3 DNA follows: TGTGCCAGCAGTGAAAGCGGGAGTATCAACGAGCAGTACTTC.

This clone was seen more than once but under ten times. The CDR3 loop reads CASSLIGVSGNTIYF. DNA of the CDR3: TGTGCCAGCAGTTTAATCGGGGTTTCAGGAAACACCATATATTTT. The chain employs TRBV28 and TRBJ1-3; no definite D call. The germline V and J ends were trimmed by 2 bases and 4 bases, with 12 bases remaining between them. The CDR3 consists of 15 residues. Germline assignment: CDR1 MDHEN and CDR2 SYDVKM.

The gene calls are TRBV30 and TRBJ1-1; no clear D. The CDR3 runs to 14 residues. CDR1 and CDR2 from the germline V gene are GTSNPN and SVGIG (reference sequence). With 2 bases removed from V and 3 bases from J, the gap between germline ends came to 13 bases. This CDR3 is CAWSPGIGYTEAFF. DNA of the CDR3: TGTGCCTGGAGTCCCGGGATAGGGTACACTGAAGCTTTCTTT.

This sequence joins TRBV7-9 and TRBJ2-7, with 7 bases lining up with TRBD1. The CDR3 contains 15 residues. Looked up from germline, CDR1 is SEHNR and CDR2 is FQNEAQ (reference sequence). The trim removed 1 base at V and 3 bases at J, leaving 6 bases unmatched. The CDR3 region has the DNA TGTGCCAGCAGCTTAGAGGGGACAGCGAGCTACGAGCAGTACTTC. Amino acid sequence: CASSLEGTASYEQYF.